This T cell receptor beta chain was retrieved from a study of blood T cell repertoires in COVID-19. Study at large: COVID-19 samples from acute and convalescent phases originated in the United States, Italy and Spain. Sources were T cells, B-cell-depleted T cells, or PBMCs; the material itself was cDNA or gDNA.

Authors' analysis steps: Counts of nucleated cells, estimated from reference gene primer amplification, were obtained. Assay used: immunoSEQ multiplex PCR; TCRdb lists only in-frame clones, some missing. D and trimming come from the DNA, and the V and J calls and clone size come from that table. The repertoire includes about 70,000 clones, about 91% of them detected once, and about 6.4% sits in the top ten. V shed 6 bases, J shed 2 bases, and the junction held 2 bases outside the gene matches. This CDR3 comprises 13 residues. Looked up from germline, CDR1 is MNHEY and CDR2 is SMNVEV (reference sequence).

The specimen sequenced was peripheral blood. The receptor's source is a woman aged 65 to 85 with acute or convalescent COVID-19. The rearrangement links TRBV27 to TRBJ1-2; 8 positions match TRBD1. As DNA, the CDR3 is TGTGCCAGCAGCCGACAGGGGAACTATGGCTACACCTTC. This gives the protein CASSRQGNYGYTF.